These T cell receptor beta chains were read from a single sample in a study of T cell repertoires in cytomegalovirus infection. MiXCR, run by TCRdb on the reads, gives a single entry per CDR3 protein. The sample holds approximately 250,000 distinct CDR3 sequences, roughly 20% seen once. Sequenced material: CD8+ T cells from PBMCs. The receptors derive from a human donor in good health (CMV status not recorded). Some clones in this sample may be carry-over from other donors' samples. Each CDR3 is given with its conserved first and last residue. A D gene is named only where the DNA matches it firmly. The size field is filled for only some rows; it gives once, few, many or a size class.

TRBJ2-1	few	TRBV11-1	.	TGTGCCAGCAGCTTCAGCCTCGGTCACAATGAGCAGTTCTTC	CASSFSLGHNEQFF
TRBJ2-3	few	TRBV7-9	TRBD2	TGTGCCAGCAGCTTCCACGGGGGGGCCCAGGATACGCAGTATTTT	CASSFHGGAQDTQYF
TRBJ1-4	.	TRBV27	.	TGTGCCAGCAGTTTATCGCCCGGGCATGAAAAACTGTTTTTT	CASSLSPGHEKLFF
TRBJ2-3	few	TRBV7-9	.	TGTGCCAGCAACTACGGGGATACGCAGTATTTT	CASNYGDTQYF
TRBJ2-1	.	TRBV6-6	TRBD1	TGTGCCAGCAGCTTCCGGGACAGGGGAAGGAATGAGCAGTTCTTC	CASSFRDRGRNEQFF
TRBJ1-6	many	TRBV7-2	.	TGTGCCAGCAGCCCTGGTTGGGAGGGAAATTCACCCCTCCACTTT	CASSPGWEGNSPLHF
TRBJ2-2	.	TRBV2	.	TGTGCCAGCAGTGGAGCAGGAAACACCGGGGAGCTGTTTTTT	CASSGAGNTGELFF
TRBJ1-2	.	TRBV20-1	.	TGCAGTGCTAGAGATTTGGATATTATATATGGCTACACCTTC	CSARDLDIIYGYTF
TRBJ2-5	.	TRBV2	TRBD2	TGTGCCAGCAGCGGAAACACAGGGACTAGCAGCTCCCGAGAGACCCAGTACTTC	CASSGNTGTSSSRETQYF
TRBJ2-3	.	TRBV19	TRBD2	TGTGCCAGTAGTCCCACTAGCGGGGCAATTACCAGCACAGATACGCAGTATTTT	CASSPTSGAITSTDTQYF
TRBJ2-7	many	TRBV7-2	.	TGTGCCAGCAGCTTAAGCATTTCGCCCCACGAGCAGTACTTC	CASSLSISPHEQYF
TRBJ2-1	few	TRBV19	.	TGTGCCAGTAGTATCAGCGACAATGAGCAGTTCTTC	CASSISDNEQFF
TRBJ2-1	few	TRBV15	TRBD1	TGTGCCACCAGCAGTGGGACAGGGCCCTACAATGAGCAGTTCTTC	CATSSGTGPYNEQFF
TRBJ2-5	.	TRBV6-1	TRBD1	TGTGCCAGCAGTCCTAACAGGGGAGAGACCCAGTACTTC	CASSPNRGETQYF
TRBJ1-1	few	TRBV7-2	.	TGTGCCAGCAGCCCCTCGTTAGGTGGGGACACTGAAGCTTTCTTT	CASSPSLGGDTEAFF